The rows below give T cell receptor beta chains drawn from one sample of a study of chemoradiotherapy in HPV16-positive cancers. Repertoires were generated with immunoSEQ multiplex PCR, while TCRdb's copy carries only in-frame clones and drops some. The sample holds over a thousand clones; around 90% are singletons and the top ten take 2.9%. The sample in question was tumor tissue, obtained from a patient who underwent chemoradiotherapy. These receptors came from a human donor with HPV-associated anogenital cancer. Each CDR3 is given with its conserved first and last residue. Each record gives: D gene, CDR3 length, clone size, V gene, J gene, CDR3 DNA, CDR3 protein. The D gene is left open where the match is weak. Size values are once, few and many counts, or a class for expanded clones, and some rows have none.

D: -; length: 17; size: -; V: TRBV5-6; J: TRBJ1-2; DNA: TGTGCCAGCAGCTTGGGTCCAGGGTGGAGTGGGAGCTATGGCTACACCTTC; CDR3: CASSLGPGWSGSYGYTF
D: -; length: 17; size: -; V: TRBV7-2; J: TRBJ1-6; DNA: TGTGCCAGCAGCTTAGGAAATCGGGCAGCCTATAATTCACCCCTCCACTTT; CDR3: CASSLGNRAAYNSPLHF
D: TRBD1; length: 15; size: -; V: TRBV5-1; J: TRBJ2-3; DNA: TGCGCCAGCAGCCACAGGGGGGACAGCACAGATACGCAGTATTTT; CDR3: CASSHRGDSTDTQYF
D: -; length: 13; size: -; V: TRBV5-4; J: TRBJ2-2; DNA: TGTGCCAGCAGCTCGGGGGACACCGGGGAGCTGTTTTTT; CDR3: CASSSGDTGELFF
D: -; length: 15; size: -; V: TRBV7-2; J: TRBJ2-7; DNA: TGTGCCAGCAGCTTAGAAGTCGTCGGCGGATACGAGCAGTACTTC; CDR3: CASSLEVVGGYEQYF
D: -; length: 15; size: once; V: TRBV6-5; J: TRBJ1-5; DNA: TGTGCCAGCAGACCTGGGTCAGGCCAAACACAGCCCCAGCATTTT; CDR3: CASRPGSGQTQPQHF
D: -; length: 13; size: -; V: TRBV6-1; J: TRBJ1-2; DNA: TGTGCCAGCAGTGACAGCAGGGTCTATGGCTACACCTTC; CDR3: CASSDSRVYGYTF
D: -; length: 15; size: -; V: TRBV7-9; J: TRBJ2-5; DNA: TGTGCCAGCAGCCCCATAGGGGGGGTCGGCAAGACCCAGTACTTC; CDR3: CASSPIGGVGKTQYF
D: TRBD2; length: 17; size: -; V: TRBV7-9; J: TRBJ2-3; DNA: TGTGCCAGCAGCCATACTGGACTAGCGGGGGGGCAAGATACGCAGTATTTT; CDR3: CASSHTGLAGGQDTQYF
D: -; length: 11; size: -; V: TRBV29-1; J: TRBJ1-1; DNA: TGCAGCGGAGAACGTTACCTTGAAGCTTTCTTT; CDR3: CSGERYLEAFF
D: -; length: 16; size: -; V: TRBV2; J: TRBJ2-3; DNA: TGTGCCAGCAGTTGGTCTACCTCTTACTACACAGATACGCAGTATTTT; CDR3: CASSWSTSYYTDTQYF
D: -; length: 13; size: -; V: TRBV7-9; J: TRBJ1-6; DNA: TGTGCCAGCAGCGGTAGTCCTTACGCACCCCTCCACTTT; CDR3: CASSGSPYAPLHF
D: -; length: 14; size: -; V: TRBV7-9; J: TRBJ2-7; DNA: TGTGCCAGCAGCTTCGACGGTGGGAGTTACGAGCAGTACTTC; CDR3: CASSFDGGSYEQYF
D: -; length: 14; size: -; V: TRBV9; J: TRBJ1-2; DNA: TGTGCCAGCAGCGCCCAACAGGAGAACTATGGCTACACCTTC; CDR3: CASSAQQENYGYTF
D: -; length: 16; size: -; V: TRBV25-1; J: TRBJ1-4; DNA: TGTGCCAGCAGTGCCGGCTCAGGGGACGGCGATGAAAAACTGTTTTTT; CDR3: CASSAGSGDGDEKLFF
D: -; length: 14; size: -; V: TRBV10-3; J: TRBJ2-3; DNA: TGTGCCATCAGTCAGGGTCTTAGCACAGATACGCAGTATTTT; CDR3: CAISQGLSTDTQYF